Described below is a single TCR beta chain sequence and its context. Which antigen it targets is not known. No quality values exist for individual bases; no much larger clone is one base distant. The entry originates in a study of identical twins (dated by TCRdb to the mid-2010s). With respect to the entire study: The study deep-sequenced TCR alpha and beta repertoires from monozygotic twins, unrelated adults of various ages and cord blood to test whether fetal clonotypes persist. To rule out contamination, replicate twin experiments were performed at different times with different library preparation protocols.

The CDR3 has 16 amino acids, counting the end cysteine and phenylalanine. This entry keeps only the CDR3 DNA: 48 bases, framed from base 1. At the junction V is shortened by 3 bases and J by 4 bases; bases outside the gene matches: 11. The germline V gene specifies SGDLS as CDR1 and YYNGEE as CDR2. Here is what the overall study found, with its caveats: Compared with coincidental sharing between unrelated individuals, out-of-frame TCR alpha sequences shared between twins had an excess of sequences with low generation probability. Fewer insertions were carried by abundant cord blood beta clonotypes, a similar but weaker trend appeared in young adult naive repertoires, and no such trend appeared in memory repertoires. Zero-insertion analyses could be partly confounded by invariant T cells such as MAIT and iNKT, although diverse VJ usage argued against such confounding for most clonotypes. The excess sharing between twins in beta out-of-frame sequences was weaker because fewer shared sequences reduced the signal-to-noise ratio. Conclusions relied on cross-sectional statistical analysis, since the same donors could not be followed over many years. In monozygotic twins, recombination models systematically underestimated out-of-frame TCR alpha sharing, but the models matched the sharing seen between unrelated individuals.

Every donor in the study was a healthy Caucasian. The study also sequenced three unrelated non-twin adults: a male aged 18 to 30, a male aged 50 to 59 and a female aged 50 to 59. Using Miltenyi CD45RO+ enrichment and human naive T-cell isolation kits, memory (CD45RO+) and naive T cells were isolated from PBMC. Libraries were constructed by 5' RACE. The instrument was an Illumina HiSeq 2000. Template switching added a universal primer binding site, and the final cDNA carried a unique molecular identifier that allowed TCR cDNA molecules to be counted accurately. Specific primers in the conserved constant-segment region were used to synthesize first-strand cDNA for the TCR alpha and beta chains. Each cDNA library was double barcoded, with a SMART-Mk sample barcode plus Illumina barcodes, to control for contamination. TruSeq adapter sequences along with Illumina sample barcodes were introduced in two successive PCR steps. TCR alpha and beta cDNA libraries were sequenced on the Illumina HiSeq platform with custom primers. The paper's data handling went like this. MiGEC was used to process raw reads and extract unique molecular identifiers, and MiXCR was used to find CDR3 positions. For each individual, recombination models were inferred using an EM algorithm with the repgenHMM and IGoR tools. Shared clonotype analysis was performed with the tcR package in R, normalizing sharing by the product of cloneset sizes. To study raw recombination without the effects of thymic and clonal selection, out-of-frame nonproductive sequences were analyzed. TCRdb handled the public reads itself, with Q25 trimming in fastp and clone calling in MiXCR, and kept productive beta chains. When rows share a CDR3 protein, they turn into one entry using the most common DNA and genes. The V and J calls were determined by TCRdb, not by the authors. The sample includes 420,000 or so distinct CDR3 sequences, with 18% observed a single time. Jointly, the top ten make up around 12% of the sample.

The sequencing input was naive T cells sorted from blood. The cell subset or site label, read with the paper, signifies: cells isolated with a human naive T-cell isolation kit. The sequence is built from TRBV9 and TRBJ2-7, and TRBD1 matches 9 of the central bases. This clonotype was obtained from a man in his forties or fifties in good health. CDR3 sequence: CASSAYPGTGFYEQYF. In nucleotide form, the sequence is TGTGCCAGCAGCGCTTACCCCGGGACAGGGTTTTACGAGCAGTACTTC.